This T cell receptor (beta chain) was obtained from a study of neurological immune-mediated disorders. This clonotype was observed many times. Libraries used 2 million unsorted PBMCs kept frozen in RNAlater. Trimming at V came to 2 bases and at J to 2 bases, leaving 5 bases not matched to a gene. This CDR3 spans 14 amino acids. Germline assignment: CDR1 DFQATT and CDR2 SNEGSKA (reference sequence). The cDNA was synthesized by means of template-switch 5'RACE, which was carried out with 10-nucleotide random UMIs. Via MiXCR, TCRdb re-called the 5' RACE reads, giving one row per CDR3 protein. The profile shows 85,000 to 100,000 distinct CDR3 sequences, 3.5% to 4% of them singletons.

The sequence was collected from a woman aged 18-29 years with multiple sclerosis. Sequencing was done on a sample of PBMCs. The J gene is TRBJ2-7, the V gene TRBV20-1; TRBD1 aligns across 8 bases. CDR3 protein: CSARRPQGAYEQYF. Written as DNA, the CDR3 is TGCAGTGCTAGAAGGCCACAGGGGGCCTACGAGCAGTACTTC.